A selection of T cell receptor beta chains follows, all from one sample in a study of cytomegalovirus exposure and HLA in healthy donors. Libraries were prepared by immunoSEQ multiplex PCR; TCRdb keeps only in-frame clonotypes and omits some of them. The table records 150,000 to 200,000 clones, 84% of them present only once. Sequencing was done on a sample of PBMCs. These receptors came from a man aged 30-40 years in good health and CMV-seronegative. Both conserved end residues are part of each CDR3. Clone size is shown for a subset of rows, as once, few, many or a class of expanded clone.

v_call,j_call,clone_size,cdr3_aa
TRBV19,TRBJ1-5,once,CASSIVSAELGPQHF
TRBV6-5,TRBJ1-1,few,CASRGQGGTEAFF
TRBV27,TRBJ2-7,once,CASSLVVQAAYEQYF
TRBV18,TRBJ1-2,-,CASSPISPGQGSYTF
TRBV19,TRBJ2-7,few,CASSIEERTGAYEQYF
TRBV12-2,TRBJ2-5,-,CASRPERYQYF
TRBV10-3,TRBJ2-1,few,CAIQLAGEGHEQFF
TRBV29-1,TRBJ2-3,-,CSVTSGGSNTQYF
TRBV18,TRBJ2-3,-,CASSGQHSTDTQYF
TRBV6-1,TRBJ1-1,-,CASSGTRDSRLNTEAFF
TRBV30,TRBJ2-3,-,CAWSGRGLLSDTQYF
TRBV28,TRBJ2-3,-,CASSLRGSSQYF
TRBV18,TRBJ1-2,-,CASSRKGVPTHYGYTF
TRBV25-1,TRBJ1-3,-,CASRNDRAGNTIYF
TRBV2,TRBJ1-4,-,CASSRTGDRLFF
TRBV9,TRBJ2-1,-,CASSFLGNEQFF
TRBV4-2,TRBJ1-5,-,CASSRGGNQPQHF
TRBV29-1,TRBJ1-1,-,CSVTPTGTWNTEAFF
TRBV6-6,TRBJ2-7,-,CASSFRLAGTNYEQYF
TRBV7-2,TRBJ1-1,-,CASSLVTQGFVPTEAFF
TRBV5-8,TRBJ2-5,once,CASSLTGFTETQYF
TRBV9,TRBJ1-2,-,CASSLGGTDSRYGYTF
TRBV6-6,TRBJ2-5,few,CASDGGEAETQYF
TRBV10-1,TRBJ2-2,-,CASREDSYTGELFF
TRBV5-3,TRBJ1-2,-,CARSSPGWGPSWGYTF
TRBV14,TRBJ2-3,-,CASSHGTSGAARGQYF
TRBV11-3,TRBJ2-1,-,CASSLGRGEAYNEQFF
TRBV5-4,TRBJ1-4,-,CASSWTGGNEKLFF
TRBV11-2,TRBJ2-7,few,CASSYPGVDEQYF
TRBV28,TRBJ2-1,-,CASSWAGLAGDNEQFF
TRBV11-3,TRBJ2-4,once,CASSSPARGQTAKNIQYF
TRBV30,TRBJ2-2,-,CAGDRVNTGELFF
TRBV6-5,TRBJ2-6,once,CASSYGGVGANVLTF
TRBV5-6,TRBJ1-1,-,CASSLAGQSVFF
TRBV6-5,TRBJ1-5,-,CASSLRQGWGQPQHF
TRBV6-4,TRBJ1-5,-,CATSKGAQRRQPQHF
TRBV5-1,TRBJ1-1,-,CASSLVGVGTEAFF
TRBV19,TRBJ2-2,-,CASSPSRGGRASGELFF
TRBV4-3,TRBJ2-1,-,CASSHDLAGVKNEQFF
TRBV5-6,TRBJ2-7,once,CASSPPGSGGLRYEQYF
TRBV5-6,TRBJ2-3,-,CASSRGGSTDTQYF
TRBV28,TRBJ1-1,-,CASSGSGQGINTEAFF
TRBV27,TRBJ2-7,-,CASSFHSSYEQYF
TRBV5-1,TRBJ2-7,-,CASSAIKGGEKTYEQYF
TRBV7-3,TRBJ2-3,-,CASSLSTDTQYF